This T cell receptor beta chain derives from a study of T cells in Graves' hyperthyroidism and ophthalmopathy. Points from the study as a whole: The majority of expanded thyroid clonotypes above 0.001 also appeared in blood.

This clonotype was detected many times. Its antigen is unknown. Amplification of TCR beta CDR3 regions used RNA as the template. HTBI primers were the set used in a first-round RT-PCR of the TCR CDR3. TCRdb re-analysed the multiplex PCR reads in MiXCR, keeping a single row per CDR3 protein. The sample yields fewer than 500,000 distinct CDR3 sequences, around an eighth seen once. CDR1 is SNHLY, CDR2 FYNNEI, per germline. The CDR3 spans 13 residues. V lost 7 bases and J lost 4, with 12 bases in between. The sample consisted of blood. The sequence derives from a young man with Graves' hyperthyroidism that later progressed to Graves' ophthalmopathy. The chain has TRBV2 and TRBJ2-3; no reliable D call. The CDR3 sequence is CASNGFIPDTQYF. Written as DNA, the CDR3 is TGTGCCAGCAATGGATTTATCCCAGATACGCAGTATTTT.